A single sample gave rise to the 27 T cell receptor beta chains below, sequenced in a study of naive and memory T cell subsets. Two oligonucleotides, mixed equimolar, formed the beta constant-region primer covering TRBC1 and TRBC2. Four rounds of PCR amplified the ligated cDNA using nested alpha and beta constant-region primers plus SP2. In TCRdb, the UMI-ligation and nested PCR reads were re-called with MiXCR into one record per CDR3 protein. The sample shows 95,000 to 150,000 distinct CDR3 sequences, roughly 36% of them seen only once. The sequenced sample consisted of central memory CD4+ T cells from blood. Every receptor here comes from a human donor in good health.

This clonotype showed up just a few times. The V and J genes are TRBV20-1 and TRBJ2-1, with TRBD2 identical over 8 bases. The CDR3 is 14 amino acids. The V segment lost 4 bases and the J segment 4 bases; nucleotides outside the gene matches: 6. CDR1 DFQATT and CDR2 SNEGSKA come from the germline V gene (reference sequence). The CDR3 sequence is CSAMLAGLYNEQFF. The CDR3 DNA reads TGCAGTGCTATGTTAGCGGGGTTATACAATGAGCAGTTCTTC.

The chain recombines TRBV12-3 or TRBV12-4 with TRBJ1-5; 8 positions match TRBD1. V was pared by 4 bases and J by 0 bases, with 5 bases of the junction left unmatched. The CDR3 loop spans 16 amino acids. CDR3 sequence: CASSSGQAYSNQPQHF. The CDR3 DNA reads TGTGCCAGCAGTTCGGGACAGGCGTATAGCAATCAGCCCCAGCATTTT.

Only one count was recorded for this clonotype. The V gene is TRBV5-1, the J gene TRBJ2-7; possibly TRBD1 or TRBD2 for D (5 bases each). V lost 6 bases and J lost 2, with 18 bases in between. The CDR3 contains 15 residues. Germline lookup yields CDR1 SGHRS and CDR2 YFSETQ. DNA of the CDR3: TGCGCCAGCAACTCGGATGGGACGGCCACCTACGAGCAGTACTTC. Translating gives CASNSDGTATYEQYF.

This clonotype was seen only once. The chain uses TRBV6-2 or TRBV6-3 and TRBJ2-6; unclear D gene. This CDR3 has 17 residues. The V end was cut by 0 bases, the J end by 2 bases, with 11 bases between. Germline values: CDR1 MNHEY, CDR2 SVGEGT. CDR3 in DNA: TGTGCCAGCAGTTACTCCTGGATCAGGACTGGGGCCAACGTCCTGACTTTC. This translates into CASSYSWIRTGANVLTF.

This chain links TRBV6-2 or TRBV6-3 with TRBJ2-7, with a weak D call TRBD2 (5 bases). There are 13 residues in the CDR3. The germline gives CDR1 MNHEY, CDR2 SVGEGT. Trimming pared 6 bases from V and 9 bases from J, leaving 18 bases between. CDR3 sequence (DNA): TGTGCCAGCAGCCTACGATCCAGCGGCTGGCAGTACTTC. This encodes CASSLRSSGWQYF.

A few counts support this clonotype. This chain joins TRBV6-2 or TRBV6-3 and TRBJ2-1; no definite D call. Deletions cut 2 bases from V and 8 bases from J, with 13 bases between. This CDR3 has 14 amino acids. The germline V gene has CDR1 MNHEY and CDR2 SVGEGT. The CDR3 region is CASSYLSRSDEQFF. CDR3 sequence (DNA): TGTGCCAGCAGTTACCTCTCTAGGAGCGATGAGCAGTTCTTC.

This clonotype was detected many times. The CDR3 spells CASSLVQAQGYTF. The CDR3 coding sequence is TGTGCCAGCAGTTTAGTCCAGGCGCAGGGCTACACCTTC. The chain links TRBV28 to TRBJ1-2; D uncertain. Trimming shortened V by 2 bases and J by 8 bases, and 12 bases separated the two germline ends. The CDR3 runs 13 residues. Germline V gives CDR1 MDHEN, CDR2 SYDVKM.

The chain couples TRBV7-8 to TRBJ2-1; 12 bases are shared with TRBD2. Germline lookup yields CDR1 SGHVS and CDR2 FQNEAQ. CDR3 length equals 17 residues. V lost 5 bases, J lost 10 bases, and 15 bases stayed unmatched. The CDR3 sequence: CASSTRGWTSGTLEQFF. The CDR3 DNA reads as TGTGCCAGCAGCACAAGGGGGTGGACTAGCGGGACCCTGGAGCAGTTCTTC.

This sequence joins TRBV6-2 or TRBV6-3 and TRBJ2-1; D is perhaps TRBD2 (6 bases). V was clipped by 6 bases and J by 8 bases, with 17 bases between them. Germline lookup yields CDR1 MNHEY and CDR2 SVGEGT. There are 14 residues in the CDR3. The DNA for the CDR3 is TGTGCCAGCAGATTGCGGCTAGCGTCCGATGAGCAGTTCTTC. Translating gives CASRLRLASDEQFF.

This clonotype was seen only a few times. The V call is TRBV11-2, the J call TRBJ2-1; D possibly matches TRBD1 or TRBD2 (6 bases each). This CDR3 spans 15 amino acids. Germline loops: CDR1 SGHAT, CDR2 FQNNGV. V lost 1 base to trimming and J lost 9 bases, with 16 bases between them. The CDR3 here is CASSLVTGLGGEQFF. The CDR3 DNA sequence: TGTGCCAGCAGCTTAGTTACAGGGTTGGGGGGTGAGCAGTTCTTC.

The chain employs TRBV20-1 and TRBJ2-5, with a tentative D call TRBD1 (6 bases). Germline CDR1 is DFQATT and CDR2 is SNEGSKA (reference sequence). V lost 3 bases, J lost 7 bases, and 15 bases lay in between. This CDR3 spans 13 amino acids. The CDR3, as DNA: TGCAGTGCTAGTCCACAGGGAACTGGGACCCAGTACTTC. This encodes CSASPQGTGTQYF.

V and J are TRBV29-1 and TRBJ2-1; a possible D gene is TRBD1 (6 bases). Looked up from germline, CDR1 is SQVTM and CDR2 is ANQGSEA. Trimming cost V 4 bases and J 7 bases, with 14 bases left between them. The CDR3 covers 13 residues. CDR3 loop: CSVVYRAVNEQFF. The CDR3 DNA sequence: TGCAGCGTTGTGTACAGGGCGGTTAATGAGCAGTTCTTC.

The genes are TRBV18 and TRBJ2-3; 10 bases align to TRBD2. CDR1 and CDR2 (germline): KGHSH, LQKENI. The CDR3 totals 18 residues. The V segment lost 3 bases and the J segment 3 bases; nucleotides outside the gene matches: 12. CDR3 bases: TGTGCCAGCTCACCCTCTTCTAGCGGGAGTATTGTTACAGATACGCAGTATTTT. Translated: CASSPSSSGSIVTDTQYF.

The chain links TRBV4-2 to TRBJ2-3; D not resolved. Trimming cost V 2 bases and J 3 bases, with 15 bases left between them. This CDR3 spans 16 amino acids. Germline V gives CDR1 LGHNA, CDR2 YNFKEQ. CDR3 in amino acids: CASSQSTSLATDTQYF. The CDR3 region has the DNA TGTGCCAGCAGCCAATCGACGAGTTTAGCAACAGATACGCAGTATTTT.

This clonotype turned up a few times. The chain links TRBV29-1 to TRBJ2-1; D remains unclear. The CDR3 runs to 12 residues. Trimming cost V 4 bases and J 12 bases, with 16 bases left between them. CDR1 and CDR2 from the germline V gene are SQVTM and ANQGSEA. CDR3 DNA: TGCAGCGTTGGATTAAACCGGTTGGGGCAGTTCTTC. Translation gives CSVGLNRLGQFF.

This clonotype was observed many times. The CDR3, as DNA: TGCAGCGTTGTTCAAGCGGGAAGGAAGGGCTACGAGCAGTACTTC. It encodes CSVVQAGRKGYEQYF. V and J are TRBV29-1 and TRBJ2-7, with 7 nucleotides matching TRBD2. Germline assignment: CDR1 SQVTM and CDR2 ANQGSEA. J lost 3 bases, V lost 4 bases, and 12 bases had no gene match. CDR3 length: 15 amino acids.

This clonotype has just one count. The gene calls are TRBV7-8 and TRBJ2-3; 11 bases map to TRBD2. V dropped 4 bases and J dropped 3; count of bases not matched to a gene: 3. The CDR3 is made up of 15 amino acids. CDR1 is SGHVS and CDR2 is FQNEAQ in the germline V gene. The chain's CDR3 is CASSSTSGKTDTQYF. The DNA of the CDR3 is TGTGCCAGCAGCTCGACTAGCGGGAAGACAGATACGCAGTATTTT. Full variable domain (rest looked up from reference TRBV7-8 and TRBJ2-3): GAGVSQSPRYKVAKRGQDVALRCDPISGHVSLFWYQQALGQGPEFLTYFQNEAQLDKSGLPSDRFFAERPEGSVSTLKIQRTQQEDSAVYLCASSSTSGKTDTQYFGPGTRLTVL.

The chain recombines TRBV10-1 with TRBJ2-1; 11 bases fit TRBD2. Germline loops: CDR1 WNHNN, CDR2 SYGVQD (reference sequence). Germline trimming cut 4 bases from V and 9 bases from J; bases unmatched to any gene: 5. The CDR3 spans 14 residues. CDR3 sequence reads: CASSVAGGESEQFF. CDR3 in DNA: TGCGCCAGCAGTGTAGCGGGAGGGGAAAGTGAGCAGTTCTTC.

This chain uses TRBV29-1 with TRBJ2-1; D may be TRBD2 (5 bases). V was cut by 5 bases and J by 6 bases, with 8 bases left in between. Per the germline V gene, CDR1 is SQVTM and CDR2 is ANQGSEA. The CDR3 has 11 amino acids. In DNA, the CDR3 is TGCAGCGTTCTCCGGGGCAATGAGCAGTTCTTC. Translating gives CSVLRGNEQFF.

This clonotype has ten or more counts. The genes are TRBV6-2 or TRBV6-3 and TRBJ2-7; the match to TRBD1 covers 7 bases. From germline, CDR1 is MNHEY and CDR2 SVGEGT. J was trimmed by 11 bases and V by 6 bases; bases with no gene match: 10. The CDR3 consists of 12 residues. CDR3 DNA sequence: TGTGCCAGCAGCATACAGGGGTTAGAGGAGTACTTC. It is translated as CASSIQGLEEYF.

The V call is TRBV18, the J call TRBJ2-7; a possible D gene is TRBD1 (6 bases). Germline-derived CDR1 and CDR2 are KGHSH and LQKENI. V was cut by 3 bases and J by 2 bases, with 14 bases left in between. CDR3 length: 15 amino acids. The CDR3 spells CASSPGQGHPYEQYF. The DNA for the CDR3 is TGTGCCAGCTCACCGGGGCAGGGGCATCCCTACGAGCAGTACTTC.

The CDR3 protein is CSVSLGTQYF. In nucleotides, the CDR3 is TGCAGCGTTTCACTAGGTACGCAGTATTTT. This chain links TRBV29-1 with TRBJ2-3; perhaps TRBD2 as D (5 bases). The V gene lost 5 bases and the J gene lost 8 bases, with 8 bases spanning the gap. CDR3 size: 10 residues. Germline loops: CDR1 SQVTM, CDR2 ANQGSEA.

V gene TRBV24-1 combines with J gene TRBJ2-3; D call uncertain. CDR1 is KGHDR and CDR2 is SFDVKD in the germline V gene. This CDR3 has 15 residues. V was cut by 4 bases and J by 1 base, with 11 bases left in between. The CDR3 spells CATSDRTAGTDTQYF. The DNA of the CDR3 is TGTGCCACCAGTGACAGGACGGCAGGCACAGATACGCAGTATTTT.

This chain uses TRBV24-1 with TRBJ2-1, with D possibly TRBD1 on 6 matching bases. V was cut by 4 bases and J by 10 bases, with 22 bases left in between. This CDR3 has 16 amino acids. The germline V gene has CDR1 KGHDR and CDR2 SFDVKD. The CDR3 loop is CATSDPTGHHIPEQFF. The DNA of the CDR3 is TGTGCCACCAGTGACCCAACGGGACATCATATACCGGAGCAGTTCTTC.

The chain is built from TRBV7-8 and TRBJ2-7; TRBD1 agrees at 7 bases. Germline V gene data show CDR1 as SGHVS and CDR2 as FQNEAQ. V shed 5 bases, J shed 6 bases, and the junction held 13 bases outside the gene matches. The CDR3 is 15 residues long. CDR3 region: CASSPRQGTTFEQYF. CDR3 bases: TGTGCCAGCAGCCCCAGACAGGGCACGACGTTCGAGCAGTACTTC.

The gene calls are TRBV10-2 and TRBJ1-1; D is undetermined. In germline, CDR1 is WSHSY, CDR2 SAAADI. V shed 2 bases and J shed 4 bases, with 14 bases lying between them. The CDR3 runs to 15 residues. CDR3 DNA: TGCGCCAGCAGTGAGGCGGGCCGGGGTGGCACTGAAGCTTTCTTT. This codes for CASSEAGRGGTEAFF.

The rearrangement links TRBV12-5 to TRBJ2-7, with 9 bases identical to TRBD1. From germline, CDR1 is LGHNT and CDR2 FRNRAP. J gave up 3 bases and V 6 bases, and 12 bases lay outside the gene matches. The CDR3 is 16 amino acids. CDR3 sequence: CASGPTPGQGNYEQYF. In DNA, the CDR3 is TGTGCTAGTGGGCCGACTCCGGGACAGGGAAACTACGAGCAGTACTTC.